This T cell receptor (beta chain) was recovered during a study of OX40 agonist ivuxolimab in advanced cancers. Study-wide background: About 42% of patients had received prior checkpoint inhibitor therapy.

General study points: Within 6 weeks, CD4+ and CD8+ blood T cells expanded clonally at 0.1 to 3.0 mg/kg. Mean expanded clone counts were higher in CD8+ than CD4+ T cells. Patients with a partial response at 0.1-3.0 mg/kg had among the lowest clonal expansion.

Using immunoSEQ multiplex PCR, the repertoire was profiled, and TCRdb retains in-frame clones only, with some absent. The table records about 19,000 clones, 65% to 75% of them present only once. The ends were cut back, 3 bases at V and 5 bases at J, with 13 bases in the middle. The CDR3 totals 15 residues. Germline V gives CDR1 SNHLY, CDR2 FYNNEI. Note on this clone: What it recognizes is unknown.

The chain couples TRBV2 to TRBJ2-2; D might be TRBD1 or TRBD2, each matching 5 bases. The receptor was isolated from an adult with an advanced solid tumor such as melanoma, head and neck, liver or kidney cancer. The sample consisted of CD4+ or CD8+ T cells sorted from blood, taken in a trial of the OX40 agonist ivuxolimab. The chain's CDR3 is CASSDRDPLTGELFF. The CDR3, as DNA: TGTGCCAGCAGTGATAGGGACCCCTTAACCGGGGAGCTGTTTTTT.